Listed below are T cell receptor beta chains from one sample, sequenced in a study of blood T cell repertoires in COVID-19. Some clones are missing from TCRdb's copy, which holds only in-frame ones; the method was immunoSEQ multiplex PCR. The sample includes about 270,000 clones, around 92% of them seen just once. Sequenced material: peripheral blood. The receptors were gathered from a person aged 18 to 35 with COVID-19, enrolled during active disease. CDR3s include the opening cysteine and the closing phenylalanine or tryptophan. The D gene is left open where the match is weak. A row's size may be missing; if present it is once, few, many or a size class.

CDR3 DNA: TGTGCCAGCAGTCAACATGTCCAGCAGTACTTC
CDR3 protein: CASSQHVQQYF
clone size: few
V gene: TRBV6-2/TRBV6-3
J gene: TRBJ2-7
D gene: NA

CDR3 DNA: TGTGCCAGTAGTATTAATAAGGGAGCCTACAATGAGCAGTTCTTC
CDR3 protein: CASSINKGAYNEQFF
clone size: NA
V gene: TRBV19
J gene: TRBJ2-1
D gene: NA

CDR3 DNA: TGTGCCAGCAGTGAACTTCTCTATGGCTACACCTTC
CDR3 protein: CASSELLYGYTF
clone size: NA
V gene: TRBV6-1
J gene: TRBJ1-2
D gene: NA

CDR3 DNA: TGTGCTAGTGGTTTGGAACGGCGGGGAGGCGAGCAGTACTTC
CDR3 protein: CASGLERRGGEQYF
clone size: NA
V gene: TRBV12-5
J gene: TRBJ2-7
D gene: NA

CDR3 DNA: TGTGCCACCAGCAGAGATCTTCCCGGGAGGGGCGGGGAGCTGTTTTTT
CDR3 protein: CATSRDLPGRGGELFF
clone size: NA
V gene: TRBV15
J gene: TRBJ2-2
D gene: TRBD2

CDR3 DNA: TGTGCCAGCAGCCAAGTACTGGGACAGGGGGCCGGGGAGCTGTTTTTT
CDR3 protein: CASSQVLGQGAGELFF
clone size: NA
V gene: TRBV14
J gene: TRBJ2-2
D gene: TRBD1

CDR3 DNA: TGTGCCAGCAGCCCGGATCTGTACAGGGTACCAACCAACGGGGAGCTGTTTTTT
CDR3 protein: CASSPDLYRVPTNGELFF
clone size: NA
V gene: TRBV27
J gene: TRBJ2-2
D gene: NA

CDR3 DNA: TGCGCCAGCAGCCGGGGCGGGAGAGGTACAGATACGCAGTATTTT
CDR3 protein: CASSRGGRGTDTQYF
clone size: NA
V gene: TRBV4-1
J gene: TRBJ2-3
D gene: TRBD2

CDR3 DNA: TGCGCCAGCAGCCCCGGGGAGGGGCTGAGCTCCTACGAGCAGTACTTC
CDR3 protein: CASSPGEGLSSYEQYF
clone size: NA
V gene: TRBV5-1
J gene: TRBJ2-7
D gene: TRBD2

CDR3 DNA: TGTGCCAGCAGCTTGCACAGGGGGGGCTCTGGGGCCAACGTCCTGACTTTC
CDR3 protein: CASSLHRGGSGANVLTF
clone size: NA
V gene: TRBV5-8
J gene: TRBJ2-6
D gene: NA

CDR3 DNA: TGCGCCAGCAGCTTCCAGGGATCTGATGGCTACACCTTC
CDR3 protein: CASSFQGSDGYTF
clone size: NA
V gene: TRBV5-1
J gene: TRBJ1-2
D gene: NA

CDR3 DNA: TGCAGCGTTGAAGCAGGGTTTGGTCAGCCCCAGCATTTT
CDR3 protein: CSVEAGFGQPQHF
clone size: NA
V gene: TRBV29-1
J gene: TRBJ1-5
D gene: NA

CDR3 DNA: TGTGCCAGCAGTGAACAGGGACTAGGCCAAGAGCAGTTCTTC
CDR3 protein: CASSEQGLGQEQFF
clone size: NA
V gene: TRBV6-1
J gene: TRBJ2-1
D gene: TRBD2

CDR3 DNA: TGTGCCAGTAGTCTATCGACTAGCATGGATGAGCAGTTCTTC
CDR3 protein: CASSLSTSMDEQFF
clone size: NA
V gene: TRBV19
J gene: TRBJ2-1
D gene: TRBD2

CDR3 DNA: TGTGCCAGCAGCTTAGACCGTGCCTACGAGCAGTACTTC
CDR3 protein: CASSLDRAYEQYF
clone size: NA
V gene: TRBV11-2
J gene: TRBJ2-7
D gene: NA

CDR3 DNA: TGTGCCAGCAGCACAGGGACAAGCTACGAGCAGTACTTC
CDR3 protein: CASSTGTSYEQYF
clone size: NA
V gene: TRBV7-3
J gene: TRBJ2-7
D gene: NA

CDR3 DNA: TGTGCCAGCAGCCAAATCCCGGACAGGCCGCGGTATACGCAGTATTTT
CDR3 protein: CASSQIPDRPRYTQYF
clone size: NA
V gene: TRBV7-3
J gene: TRBJ2-3
D gene: TRBD1

CDR3 DNA: TGCAGCGTTGCGGCAGGGGGAAACGAGCAGTACTTC
CDR3 protein: CSVAAGGNEQYF
clone size: NA
V gene: TRBV29-1
J gene: TRBJ2-7
D gene: TRBD1

CDR3 DNA: TGTGCCTGCAACAGGGGAGTGACTGAAGCTTTCTTT
CDR3 protein: CACNRGVTEAFF
clone size: once
V gene: TRBV12-3/TRBV12-4
J gene: TRBJ1-1
D gene: TRBD1

CDR3 DNA: TGTGCCAGCAGTACTAAACAGGTTCTCAATGAGCAGTTCTTC
CDR3 protein: CASSTKQVLNEQFF
clone size: NA
V gene: TRBV7-9
J gene: TRBJ2-1
D gene: NA

CDR3 DNA: TGTGCCAGCAGTTTCTATAGGGGGTACGAGCAGTACTTC
CDR3 protein: CASSFYRGYEQYF
clone size: NA
V gene: TRBV27
J gene: TRBJ2-7
D gene: NA

CDR3 DNA: TGCAGTGCTAGACGGGGGGATGAGCAGTTCTTC
CDR3 protein: CSARRGDEQFF
clone size: NA
V gene: TRBV20-1
J gene: TRBJ2-1
D gene: TRBD2

CDR3 DNA: TGTGCCAGCAGTTATGGCGGATCTTCTGGAAACACCATATATTTT
CDR3 protein: CASSYGGSSGNTIYF
clone size: NA
V gene: TRBV6-5
J gene: TRBJ1-3
D gene: NA

CDR3 DNA: TGTGCCAGTAGTCATGGACAGAATCCGCTATATACGCAGTATTTT
CDR3 protein: CASSHGQNPLYTQYF
clone size: NA
V gene: TRBV19
J gene: TRBJ2-3
D gene: NA

CDR3 DNA: TGCGCCAGCAGCTTGAGGACTAGGGACAATGAGCAGTTCTTC
CDR3 protein: CASSLRTRDNEQFF
clone size: NA
V gene: TRBV5-1
J gene: TRBJ2-1
D gene: TRBD2

CDR3 DNA: TGTGCCAGCAGCCCTAACGCGGGAGTTCCGGATACGCAGTATTTT
CDR3 protein: CASSPNAGVPDTQYF
clone size: NA
V gene: TRBV9
J gene: TRBJ2-3
D gene: TRBD2

CDR3 DNA: TGTGCCAGCAGCTCCCTAAGGACAGACGTACATGGCTACACCTTC
CDR3 protein: CASSSLRTDVHGYTF
clone size: NA
V gene: TRBV7-6
J gene: TRBJ1-2
D gene: NA

CDR3 DNA: TGTGCTAGCAGTCGTTGGGGTGGACAGGGGGATGAAGCTTTCTTT
CDR3 protein: CASSRWGGQGDEAFF
clone size: NA
V gene: TRBV7-7
J gene: TRBJ1-1
D gene: TRBD1

CDR3 DNA: TGTGCCAGCAGTGTAACAGCGGGAGGACTCTACGAGCAGTACTTC
CDR3 protein: CASSVTAGGLYEQYF
clone size: NA
V gene: TRBV27
J gene: TRBJ2-7
D gene: TRBD2

CDR3 DNA: TGTGCCAGCGCGTACCAAGAGACCCAGTACTTC
CDR3 protein: CASAYQETQYF
clone size: few
V gene: TRBV2
J gene: TRBJ2-5
D gene: NA

CDR3 DNA: TGTGCCAGCCGAAGCTCACAGGGGCACTATGGCTACACCTTC
CDR3 protein: CASRSSQGHYGYTF
clone size: NA
V gene: TRBV6-6
J gene: TRBJ1-2
D gene: TRBD1

CDR3 DNA: TGTGCCACCAGCAGAGAACAGGAGAACACTGAAGCTTTCTTT
CDR3 protein: CATSREQENTEAFF
clone size: NA
V gene: TRBV15
J gene: TRBJ1-1
D gene: NA

CDR3 DNA: TGTGCCAGCAGCCAAGATTCAGGGTTTAATGAAAAACTGTTTTTT
CDR3 protein: CASSQDSGFNEKLFF
clone size: once
V gene: TRBV4-2
J gene: TRBJ1-4
D gene: NA

CDR3 DNA: TGTGCCAGCAGCCTTGGACAGCGGGATACGCAGTATTTT
CDR3 protein: CASSLGQRDTQYF
clone size: few
V gene: TRBV4-2
J gene: TRBJ2-3
D gene: NA

CDR3 DNA: TGTGCCAGCAGGACAGGGGGCTATAATTCACCCCTCCACTTT
CDR3 protein: CASRTGGYNSPLHF
clone size: NA
V gene: TRBV6-6
J gene: TRBJ1-6
D gene: TRBD1

CDR3 DNA: TGCGCCAGTTTAGAGTCAGCGGGCACAGATACGCAGTATTTT
CDR3 protein: CASLESAGTDTQYF
clone size: NA
V gene: TRBV5-1
J gene: TRBJ2-3
D gene: NA

CDR3 DNA: TGTGCCAGCAGTTTCGCCAGGGGGCTTAACACTGAAGCTTTCTTT
CDR3 protein: CASSFARGLNTEAFF
clone size: NA
V gene: TRBV27
J gene: TRBJ1-1
D gene: TRBD1

CDR3 DNA: TGTGCCAGCAGTGACGACAGGGGGCGCGTCACAGATACGCAGTATTTT
CDR3 protein: CASSDDRGRVTDTQYF
clone size: NA
V gene: TRBV6-1
J gene: TRBJ2-3
D gene: TRBD1

CDR3 DNA: TGTGCCAGCAGCCCCAACAGGGCGGGAGCGGAAAAACTGTTTTTT
CDR3 protein: CASSPNRAGAEKLFF
clone size: NA
V gene: TRBV3-1/TRBV3-2
J gene: TRBJ1-4
D gene: NA

CDR3 DNA: TGTGCCATCAGTGAGTCTTTTGCGCTCCCTACGGTCTATGGCTACACCTTC
CDR3 protein: CAISESFALPTVYGYTF
clone size: NA
V gene: TRBV10-3
J gene: TRBJ1-2
D gene: NA

CDR3 DNA: TGCGCCAGCAGCCGCTCCCTTAGACTAGCGGGCTACAATGAGCAGTTCTTC
CDR3 protein: CASSRSLRLAGYNEQFF
clone size: once
V gene: TRBV4-1
J gene: TRBJ2-1
D gene: TRBD2

CDR3 DNA: TGTGCCAGCAGCTTAGATGTCAGGGTACGCAATGAGCAGTTCTTC
CDR3 protein: CASSLDVRVRNEQFF
clone size: NA
V gene: TRBV11-1
J gene: TRBJ2-1
D gene: NA

CDR3 DNA: TGTGCCAGCTCGGACCGGGACAGGATGAATGAAAAACTGTTTTTT
CDR3 protein: CASSDRDRMNEKLFF
clone size: NA
V gene: TRBV2
J gene: TRBJ1-4
D gene: TRBD1

CDR3 DNA: TGTGCCATCAACGGGGGGCCCCAAGAGACCCAGTACTTC
CDR3 protein: CAINGGPQETQYF
clone size: NA
V gene: TRBV10-3
J gene: TRBJ2-5
D gene: NA

CDR3 DNA: TGTGCCAGCAGCGAAGGGGCAGCCTACAATGAGCAGTTCTTC
CDR3 protein: CASSEGAAYNEQFF
clone size: NA
V gene: TRBV7-2
J gene: TRBJ2-1
D gene: NA